The clone carrying this T cell receptor (beta chain) was observed at least ten times. What it recognizes is unknown. The TCR library protocol attached unique molecular identifiers to the individual cDNA molecules. MiXCR was run by TCRdb on the 5' RACE reads, yielding one entry per CDR3 protein. The sample includes about 28,000 distinct CDR3 sequences, 5% to 6.5% of them seen just once. V lost 2 bases to trimming and J lost 2 bases; unmatched junction nucleotides: 4. Germline loops: CDR1 SGHDT, CDR2 YYEEEE. The CDR3 has 17 residues. These data originate in a study of early T cells in non-severe SARS-CoV-2 infection. Findings of the study overall: The VDJdb matching leaned toward anti-spike CD8 responses and overlooked private and CD4 specificities.

The sequences come from whole blood, collected at baseline. The V gene is TRBV5-6, the J gene TRBJ2-2; TRBD2 agrees at 12 bases. This TCR derives from an adult who was a healthcare worker with PCR-confirmed SARS-CoV-2 infection or an uninfected control (not recorded which). The CDR3 DNA follows: TGTGCCAGCAGCTTCCCGGGACTAGCGGGTAACACCGGGGAGCTGTTTTTT. Its translation: CASSFPGLAGNTGELFF. Filled out from reference TRBV5-6 and TRBJ2-2, the complete variable domain reads DAGVTQSPTHLIKTRGQQVTLRCSPKSGHDTVSWYQQALGQGPQFIFQYYEEEERQRGNFPDRFSGHQFPNYSSELNVNALLLGDSALYLCASSFPGLAGNTGELFFGEGSRLTVL.